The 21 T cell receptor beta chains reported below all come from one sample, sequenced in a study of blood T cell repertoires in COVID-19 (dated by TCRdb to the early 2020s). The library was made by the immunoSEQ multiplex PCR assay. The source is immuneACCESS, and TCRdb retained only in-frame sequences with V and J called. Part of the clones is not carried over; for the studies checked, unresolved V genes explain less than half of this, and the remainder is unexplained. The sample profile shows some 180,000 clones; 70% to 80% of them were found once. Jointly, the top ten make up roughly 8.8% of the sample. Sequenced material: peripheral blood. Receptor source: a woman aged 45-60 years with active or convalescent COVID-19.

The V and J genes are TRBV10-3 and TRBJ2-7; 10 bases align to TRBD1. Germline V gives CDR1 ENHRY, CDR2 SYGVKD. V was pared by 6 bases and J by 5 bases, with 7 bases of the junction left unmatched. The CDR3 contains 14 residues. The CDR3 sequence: CAISPGQGNDEQYF. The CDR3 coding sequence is TGTGCCATCAGCCCGGGACAGGGGAATGACGAGCAGTACTTC.

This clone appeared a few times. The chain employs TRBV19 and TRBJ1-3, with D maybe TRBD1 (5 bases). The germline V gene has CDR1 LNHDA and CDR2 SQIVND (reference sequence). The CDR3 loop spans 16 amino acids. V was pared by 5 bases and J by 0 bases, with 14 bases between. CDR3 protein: CASSPRARTSGNTIYF. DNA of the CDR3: TGTGCCAGTAGTCCCAGGGCCAGAACCTCTGGAAACACCATATATTTT.

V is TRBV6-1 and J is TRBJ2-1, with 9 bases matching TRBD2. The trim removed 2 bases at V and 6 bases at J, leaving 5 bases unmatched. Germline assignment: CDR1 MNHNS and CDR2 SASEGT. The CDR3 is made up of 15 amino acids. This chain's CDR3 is CASSELAGDANEQFF. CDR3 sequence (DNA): TGTGCCAGCAGTGAATTAGCGGGAGACGCCAATGAGCAGTTCTTC.

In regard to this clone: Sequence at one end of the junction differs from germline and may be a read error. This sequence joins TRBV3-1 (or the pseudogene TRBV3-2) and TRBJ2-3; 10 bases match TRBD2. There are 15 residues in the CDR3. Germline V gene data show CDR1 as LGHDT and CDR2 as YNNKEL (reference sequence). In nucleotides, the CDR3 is TGTGCCAGCACCCAAGCGGGAGGGGTAATAGATACGCAGTATTTT. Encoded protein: CASTQAGGVIDTQYF.

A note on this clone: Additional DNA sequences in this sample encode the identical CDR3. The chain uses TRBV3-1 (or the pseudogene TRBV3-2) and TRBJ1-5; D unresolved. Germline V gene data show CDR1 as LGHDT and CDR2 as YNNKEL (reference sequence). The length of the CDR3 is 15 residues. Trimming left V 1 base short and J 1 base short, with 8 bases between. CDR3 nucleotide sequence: TGTGCCAGCAGCCAAGGCGCCGGGAGCAATCAGCCCCAGCATTTT. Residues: CASSQGAGSNQPQHF.

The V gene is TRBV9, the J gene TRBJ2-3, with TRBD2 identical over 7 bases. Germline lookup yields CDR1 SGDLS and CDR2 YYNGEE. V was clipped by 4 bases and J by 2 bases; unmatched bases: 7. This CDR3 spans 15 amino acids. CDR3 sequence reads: CASSPTAGFTDTQYF. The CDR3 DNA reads TGTGCCAGCAGCCCCACAGCGGGGTTCACAGATACGCAGTATTTT.

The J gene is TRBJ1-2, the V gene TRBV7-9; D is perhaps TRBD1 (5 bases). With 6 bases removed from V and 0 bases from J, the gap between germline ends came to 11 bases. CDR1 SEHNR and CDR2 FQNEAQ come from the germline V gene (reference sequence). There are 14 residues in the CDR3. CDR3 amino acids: CASRWGDTNYGYTF. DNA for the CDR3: TGTGCCAGCAGGTGGGGGGATACTAACTATGGCTACACCTTC.

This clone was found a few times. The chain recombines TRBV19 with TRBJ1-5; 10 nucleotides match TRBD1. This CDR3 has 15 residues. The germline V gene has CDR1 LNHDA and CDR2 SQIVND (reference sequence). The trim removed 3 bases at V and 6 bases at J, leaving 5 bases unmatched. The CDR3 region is CASSIDRGLVQPQHF. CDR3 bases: TGTGCCAGTAGTATTGACAGGGGGCTCGTTCAGCCCCAGCATTTT.

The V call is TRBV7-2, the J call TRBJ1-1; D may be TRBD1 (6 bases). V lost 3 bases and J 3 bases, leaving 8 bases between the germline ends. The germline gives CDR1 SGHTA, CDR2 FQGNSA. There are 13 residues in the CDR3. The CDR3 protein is CASSFNRDTEAFF. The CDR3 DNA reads TGTGCCAGCAGCTTTAACAGGGACACTGAAGCTTTCTTT.

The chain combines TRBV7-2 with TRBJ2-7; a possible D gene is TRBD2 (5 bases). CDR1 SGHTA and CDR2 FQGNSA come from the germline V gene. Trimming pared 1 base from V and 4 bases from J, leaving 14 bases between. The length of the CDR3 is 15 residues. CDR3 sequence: CASSLVSGWDYEQYF. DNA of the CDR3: TGTGCCAGCAGCTTAGTATCGGGGTGGGATTACGAGCAGTACTTC.

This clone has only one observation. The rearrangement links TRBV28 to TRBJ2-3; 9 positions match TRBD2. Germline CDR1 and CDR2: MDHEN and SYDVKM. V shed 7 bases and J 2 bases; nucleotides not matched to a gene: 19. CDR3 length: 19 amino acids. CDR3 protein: CASNPWVAGALYSTDTQYF. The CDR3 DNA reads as TGTGCCAGCAACCCATGGGTAGCGGGAGCTCTTTATTCCACAGATACGCAGTATTTT. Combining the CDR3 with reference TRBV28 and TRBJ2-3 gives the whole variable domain DVKVTQSSRYLVKRTGEKVFLECVQDMDHENMFWYRQDPGLGLRLIYFSYDVKMKEKGDIPEGYSVSREKKERFSLILESASTNQTSMYLCASNPWVAGALYSTDTQYFGPGTRLTVL.

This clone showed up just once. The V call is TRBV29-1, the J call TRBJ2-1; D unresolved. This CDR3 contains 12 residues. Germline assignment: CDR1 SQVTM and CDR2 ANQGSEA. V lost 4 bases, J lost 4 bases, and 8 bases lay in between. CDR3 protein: CSVVWSYNEQFF. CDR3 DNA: TGCAGCGTTGTGTGGAGTTACAATGAGCAGTTCTTC.

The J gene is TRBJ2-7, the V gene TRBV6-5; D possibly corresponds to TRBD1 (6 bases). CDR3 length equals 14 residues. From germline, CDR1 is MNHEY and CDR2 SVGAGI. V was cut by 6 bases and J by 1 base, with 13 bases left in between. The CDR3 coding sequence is TGTGCCAGCAGGAACCGGGACACGTCCTACGAGCAGTACTTC. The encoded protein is CASRNRDTSYEQYF.

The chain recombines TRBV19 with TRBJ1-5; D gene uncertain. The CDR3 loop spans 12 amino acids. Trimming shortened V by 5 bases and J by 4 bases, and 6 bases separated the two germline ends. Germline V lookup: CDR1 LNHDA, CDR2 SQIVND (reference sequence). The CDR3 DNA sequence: TGTGCCAGTAGTCCAGTTAATCAGCCCCAGCATTTT. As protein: CASSPVNQPQHF.

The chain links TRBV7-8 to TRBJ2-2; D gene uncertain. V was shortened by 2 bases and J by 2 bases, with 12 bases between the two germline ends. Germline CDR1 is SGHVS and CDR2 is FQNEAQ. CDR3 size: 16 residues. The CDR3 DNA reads TGTGCCAGCAGCTTAATCGGTCTGCCTAACACCGGGGAGCTGTTTTTT. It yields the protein CASSLIGLPNTGELFF.

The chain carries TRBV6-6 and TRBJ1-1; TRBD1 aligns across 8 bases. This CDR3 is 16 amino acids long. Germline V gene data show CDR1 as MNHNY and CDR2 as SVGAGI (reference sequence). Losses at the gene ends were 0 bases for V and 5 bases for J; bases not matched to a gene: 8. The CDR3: CASSYSIQGASTEAFF. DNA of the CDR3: TGTGCCAGCAGTTACTCGATCCAGGGGGCATCGACTGAAGCTTTCTTT.

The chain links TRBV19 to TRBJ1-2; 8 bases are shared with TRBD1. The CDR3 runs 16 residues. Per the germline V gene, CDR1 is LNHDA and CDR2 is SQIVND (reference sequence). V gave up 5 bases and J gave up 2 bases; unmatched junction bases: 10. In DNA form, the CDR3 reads TGTGCCAGTAGTTCTCAATCGACAGGGGCGAACTATGGCTACACCTTC. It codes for CASSSQSTGANYGYTF.

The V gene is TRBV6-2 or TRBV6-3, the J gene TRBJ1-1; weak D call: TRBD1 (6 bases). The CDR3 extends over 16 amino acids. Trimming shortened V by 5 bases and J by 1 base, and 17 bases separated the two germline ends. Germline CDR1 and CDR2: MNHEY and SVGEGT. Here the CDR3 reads CASSPVQGTPNTEAFF. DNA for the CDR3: TGTGCCAGCAGTCCCGTGCAGGGGACCCCGAACACTGAAGCTTTCTTT.

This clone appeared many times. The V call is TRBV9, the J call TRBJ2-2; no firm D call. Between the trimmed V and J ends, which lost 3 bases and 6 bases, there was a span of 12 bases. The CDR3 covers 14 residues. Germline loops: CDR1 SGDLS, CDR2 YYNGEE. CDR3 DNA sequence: TGTGCCAGCAGCGGCCAGGTTGAGCCCGGGGAGCTGTTTTTT. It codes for CASSGQVEPGELFF. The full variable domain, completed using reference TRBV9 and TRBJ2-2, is DSGVTQTPKHLITATGQRVTLRCSPRSGDLSVYWYQQSLDQGLQFLIQYYNGEERAKGNILERFSAQQFPDLHSELNLSSLELGDSALYFCASSGQVEPGELFFGEGSRLTVL.

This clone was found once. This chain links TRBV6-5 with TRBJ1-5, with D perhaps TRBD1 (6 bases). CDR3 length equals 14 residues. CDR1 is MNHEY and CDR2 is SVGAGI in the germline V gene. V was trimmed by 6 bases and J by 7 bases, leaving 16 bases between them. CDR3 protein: CASRRGQAKQPQHF. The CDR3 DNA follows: TGTGCCAGCAGGCGGGGGCAGGCGAAGCAGCCCCAGCATTTT.

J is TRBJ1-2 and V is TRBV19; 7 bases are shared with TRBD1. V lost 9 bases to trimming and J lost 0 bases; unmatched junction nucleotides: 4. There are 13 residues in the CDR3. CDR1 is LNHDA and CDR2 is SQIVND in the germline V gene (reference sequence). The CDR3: CASGTVTNYGYTF. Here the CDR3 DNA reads TGTGCCAGCGGGACAGTCACTAACTATGGCTACACCTTC.